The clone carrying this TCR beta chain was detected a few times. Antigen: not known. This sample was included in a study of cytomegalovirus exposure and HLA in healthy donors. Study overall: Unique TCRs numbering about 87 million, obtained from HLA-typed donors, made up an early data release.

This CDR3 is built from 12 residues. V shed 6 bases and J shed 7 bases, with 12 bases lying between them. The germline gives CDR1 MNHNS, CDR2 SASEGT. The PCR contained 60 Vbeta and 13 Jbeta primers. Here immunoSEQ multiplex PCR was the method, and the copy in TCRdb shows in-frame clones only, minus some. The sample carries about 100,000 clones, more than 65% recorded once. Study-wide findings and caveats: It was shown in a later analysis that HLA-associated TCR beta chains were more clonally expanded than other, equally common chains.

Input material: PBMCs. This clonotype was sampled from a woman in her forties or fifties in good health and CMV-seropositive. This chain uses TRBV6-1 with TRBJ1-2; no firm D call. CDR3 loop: CASSDGLVGYTF. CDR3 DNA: TGTGCCAGCAGCGACGGACTAGTTGGCTACACCTTC.